This passage covers 22 T cell receptor beta chains from one sample sequenced in a study of identical twins. A single record per CDR3 protein comes from TCRdb applying MiXCR to the 5' RACE reads. The sample lists about 520,000 distinct CDR3 sequences; approximately 22% were seen once. The same sample was also used in a study of T cells expressing NK-cell markers.

Sequencing was done on a sample of CD4+ T cells sorted from blood. The receptors come from a woman between 18 and 29 years old in good health.

The rearrangement joins TRBV14 to TRBJ1-2; no clear D gene. The V gene lost 1 base and the J gene lost 3 bases, with 12 bases spanning the gap. The germline gives CDR1 SGHDN, CDR2 FVKESK. The length of the CDR3 is 15 residues. The CDR3 DNA reads as TGTGCCAGCAGCCAAGGAATACATATCCACTATGGCTACACCTTC. Translated, it gives CASSQGIHIHYGYTF. Full variable domain (rest looked up from reference TRBV14 and TRBJ1-2): EAGVTQFPSHSVIEKGQTVTLRCDPISGHDNLYWYRRVMGKEIKFLLHFVKESKQDESGMPNNRFLAERTGGTYSTLKVQPAELEDSGVYFCASSQGIHIHYGYTFGSGTRLTVV.

The J gene is TRBJ2-2, the V gene TRBV9; either TRBD1 or TRBD2 may fit D (5 bases each). This CDR3 contains 15 residues. Looked up from germline, CDR1 is SGDLS and CDR2 is YYNGEE. V lost 1 base and J 4 bases, leaving 11 bases between the germline ends. Written as DNA, the CDR3 is TGTGCCAGCAGCGTATCGAGGGGTGCCACCGGGGAGCTGTTTTTT. This codes for CASSVSRGATGELFF.

The gene calls are TRBV15 and TRBJ2-1, with TRBD1 identical over 10 bases. This CDR3 has 16 residues. Germline V gene sequence: CDR1 LNHNV, CDR2 YYDKDF (reference sequence). With V trimmed by 1 base and J by 7 bases, 7 bases remained unmatched. The chain's CDR3 is CATSRGDRGRVNEQFF. CDR3 nucleotides: TGTGCCACCAGCAGAGGCGACAGGGGGCGCGTTAATGAGCAGTTCTTC. The full variable domain, its missing parts supplied by reference TRBV15 and TRBJ2-1, is DAMVIQNPRYQVTQFGKPVTLSCSQTLNHNVMYWYQQKSSQAPKLLFHYYDKDFNNEADTPDNFQSRRPNTSFCFLDIRSPGLGDTAMYLCATSRGDRGRVNEQFFGPGTRLTVL.

This clonotype turned up a few times. V gene TRBV20-1 combines with J gene TRBJ1-1; weak D call: TRBD1 (6 bases). Germline lookup yields CDR1 DFQATT and CDR2 SNEGSKA (reference sequence). The germline V and J ends were trimmed by 8 bases and 0 bases, with 16 bases remaining between them. CDR3 length: 14 amino acids. This CDR3 is CSIKTGHLNTEAFF. CDR3 in DNA: TGCAGTATAAAAACGGGACACTTGAACACTGAAGCTTTCTTT.

J is TRBJ1-3 and V is TRBV6-1; D possibly corresponds to TRBD1 (6 bases). The V gene lost 9 bases and the J gene lost 0 bases, with 21 bases spanning the gap. The germline gives CDR1 MNHNS, CDR2 SASEGT. This CDR3 contains 17 residues. The CDR3 loop reads CARPRMGHYYSGNTIYF. DNA for the CDR3: TGTGCCAGACCTAGGATGGGACACTACTACTCTGGAAACACCATATATTTT.

This clonotype was seen many times. The chain has TRBV30 and TRBJ2-1, with a tentative D call TRBD2 (5 bases). Germline V lookup: CDR1 GTSNPN, CDR2 SVGIG (reference sequence). CDR3 length: 13 amino acids. V was clipped by 7 bases and J by 0 bases, with 10 bases between them. The CDR3 is CASSGDSYNEQFF. Here the CDR3 DNA reads TGTGCCTCAAGCGGAGACTCCTACAATGAGCAGTTCTTC.

This clonotype was found many times. As DNA, the CDR3 is TGCGCCAGCAGCCAAGATCCTGGTGGAGATACGCAGTATTTT. It translates to CASSQDPGGDTQYF. This chain uses TRBV4-3 with TRBJ2-3; D gene ambiguous. Per germline, CDR1 LGHNA and CDR2 YSLEER. The ends were cut back, 0 bases at V and 5 bases at J, with 9 bases in the middle. This CDR3 region has 14 residues.

This clonotype came up a few times. This chain uses TRBV6-1 with TRBJ2-7; D gene uncertain. Germline V gene lookup returns CDR1 MNHNS and CDR2 SASEGT. V was pared by 5 bases and J by 3 bases, with 17 bases between. The CDR3 is 15 amino acids. The CDR3, as DNA: TGTGCCAGCAGTAGTCGGGTCTCCTGGAGCTACGAGCAGTACTTC. It encodes CASSSRVSWSYEQYF.

This clonotype was detected a few times. This chain links TRBV4-3 with TRBJ2-5; TRBD2 aligns across 7 bases. The germline CDR1 and CDR2 sequences are LGHNA and YSLEER. The V and J ends lost 0 bases and 6 bases, in that order; junction bases with no gene match: 10. The CDR3 totals 16 residues. CDR3 nucleotides: TGCGCCAGCAGCCAAGATGCCGGGAGAGCGGGAAAGACCCAGTACTTC. Amino acid sequence: CASSQDAGRAGKTQYF.

The gene calls are TRBV10-3 and TRBJ1-2; tentatively, D is TRBD1 (6 bases). CDR1 ENHRY and CDR2 SYGVKD come from the germline V gene. CDR3 length equals 12 residues. V shed 7 bases and J shed 2 bases, with 8 bases lying between them. CDR3 region: CAITTGNYGYTF. CDR3 in DNA: TGTGCCATCACCACAGGGAACTATGGCTACACCTTC.

The gene calls are TRBV20-1 and TRBJ1-5, with no clear D. The germline V gene encodes CDR1 DFQATT and CDR2 SNEGSKA (reference sequence). With 4 bases removed from V and 5 bases from J, the gap between germline ends came to 12 bases. This CDR3 region has 13 residues. DNA for the CDR3: TGCAGTGCTAATATCCAAGCCGATCAGCCCCAGCATTTT. Encoded protein: CSANIQADQPQHF.

The CDR3 DNA sequence: TGTGCCAGCATTCAGGGGGCGCGGGTAAACATTCAGTACTTC. This gives the protein CASIQGARVNIQYF. The rearrangement joins TRBV11-1 to TRBJ2-4, with 8 bases fitting TRBD1. Trimming cost V 7 bases and J 6 bases; bases outside gene matches: 8. CDR1 and CDR2 (germline): SGHAT, FQDESV (reference sequence). CDR3 length: 14 amino acids.

CDR3 sequence: CASSPRSTEAFF. In DNA form, the CDR3 reads TGTGCCAGCAGTCCTAGAAGCACTGAAGCTTTCTTT. The chain uses TRBV7-9 and TRBJ1-1; D not certain. CDR1 SEHNR and CDR2 FQNEAQ come from the germline V gene (reference sequence). The CDR3 sequence is 12 residues long. Trimming took 6 bases from V and 4 from J, leaving 9 bases between them.

This clonotype was seen at least ten times. V is TRBV12-3 or TRBV12-4 and J is TRBJ2-3, with D possibly matching TRBD1 (5 bases). Trimming removed 3 bases at V and 5 bases at J, with 6 bases between. This CDR3 region has 12 residues. CDR3: CASSFDRDTQYF. The CDR3 nucleotides read TGTGCCAGCAGTTTCGACAGAGATACGCAGTATTTT.

This clonotype was observed at least ten times. V usage is TRBV12-3 or TRBV12-4 and J usage is TRBJ1-5; D is perhaps TRBD1 (6 bases). V was trimmed by 5 bases and J by 6 bases, leaving 14 bases between them. CDR3 length equals 14 residues. The CDR3 spells CASSRGGSGQPQHF. The CDR3 region has the DNA TGTGCCAGCAGTCGAGGGGGAAGCGGTCAGCCCCAGCATTTT.

The V gene is TRBV3-1, the J gene TRBJ2-3; no clear D. Trimming left V 2 bases short and J 15 bases short, with 18 bases between. Germline CDR1 LGHDT, CDR2 YNNKEL (reference sequence). The CDR3 has 13 residues. The CDR3, as DNA: TGTGCCAGCAGCCAATATGTTGGCGGCCCCATCTATTTT. Protein: CASSQYVGGPIYF.

This sequence joins TRBV20-1 and TRBJ2-1, with 8 bases fitting TRBD2. J lost 7 bases, V lost 2 bases, and 10 bases had no gene match. The CDR3 runs to 15 residues. Germline values: CDR1 DFQATT, CDR2 SNEGSKA (reference sequence). The CDR3 spells CSARTNSGSKNEQFF. The DNA of the CDR3 is TGCAGTGCTAGAACGAACAGCGGGAGTAAGAATGAGCAGTTCTTC.

The rearrangement links TRBV7-3 to TRBJ1-2; 9 bases map to TRBD1. Germline V gives CDR1 SGHTA, CDR2 FQGTGA. J was trimmed by 2 bases and V by 5 bases; bases with no gene match: 9. This CDR3 region has 16 residues. The CDR3: CASSLGGTGTNYGYTF. Here the CDR3 DNA reads TGTGCCAGCAGCCTGGGCGGGACAGGGACCAACTATGGCTACACCTTC. Combining the CDR3 with reference TRBV7-3 and TRBJ1-2 gives the whole variable domain GAGVSQTPSNKVTEKGKYVELRCDPISGHTALYWYRQSLGQGPEFLIYFQGTGAADDSGLPNDRFFAVRPEGSVSTLKIQRTERGDSAVYLCASSLGGTGTNYGYTFGSGTRLTVV.

This chain uses TRBV12-3 or TRBV12-4 with TRBJ2-7; D unclear. The germline V and J ends were trimmed by 2 bases and 2 bases, with 10 bases remaining between them. This CDR3 comprises 14 residues. The CDR3 region has the DNA TGTGCCAGCAGTTTACGGGCGGTAACCTACGAGCAGTACTTC. This codes for CASSLRAVTYEQYF.

The chain joins TRBV10-3 to TRBJ2-1; D call uncertain. The CDR3 loop spans 15 amino acids. Germline-derived CDR1 and CDR2 are ENHRY and SYGVKD. V was pared by 3 bases and J by 0 bases, with 9 bases between. The CDR3 reads CAISELSSSYNEQFF. The CDR3 DNA follows: TGTGCCATCAGTGAACTTTCCAGCTCCTACAATGAGCAGTTCTTC.

The chain employs TRBV5-1 and TRBJ2-5; 7 nucleotides agree with TRBD1. V shed 2 bases, J shed 5 bases, and the junction held 6 bases outside the gene matches. The CDR3 is 14 residues long. The germline V gene encodes CDR1 SGHRS and CDR2 YFSETQ. The CDR3 nucleotides read TGCGCCAGCAGCTTAATGACAGGGTCTGAGACCCAGTACTTC. Translation: CASSLMTGSETQYF.

This clonotype was observed a handful of times. The V gene is TRBV11-2, the J gene TRBJ2-2, with 11 bases fitting TRBD2. The CDR3 loop spans 19 amino acids. The J segment lost 1 base and the V segment lost 1 base, leaving 8 bases of the junction unmatched. The V gene's germline CDR1 is SGHAT and CDR2 FQNNGV. The CDR3 nucleotides are TGTGCCAGCAGCTTAGTTTCTAGCGGGAGGTTTGGGAACACCGGGGAGCTGTTTTTT. Residues: CASSLVSSGRFGNTGELFF.